This T cell receptor (beta chain) originates from a study of blood T cells in healthy people across ages (dated by TCRdb to the mid-2010s). Some background on the complete study: In model experiments, roughly one uniquely barcoded TCR beta cDNA molecule per two T cells was captured by template switching. The donors were divided into four age groups: young (average approximately 15 years), middle-aged (approximately 39), aged (about 61) and long-lived (about 80). To track age-related changes in TCR beta repertoire diversity, the study relied on deep sequencing normalized with unique cDNA molecular identifiers. To avoid experimental bias, donors of different ages were randomly spread across the sequencing lanes. Using the same blood draw, the study looked at two additional independent replicas of 1 million unique cDNA reads for two donors, one aged 18 to 30 and the other aged 80 or older.

Libraries were constructed by 5' RACE. TCRdb shows the sequencer as Illumina HiSeq 2500. A second PCR of about 7 to 12 cycles was run with a J-beta primer mix and a sample-barcoded 5' primer. A unique molecular identifier was introduced onto each TCR beta cDNA molecule by a template-switch 5' adaptor carrying 12 random nucleotides. Each sample yielded at least 3 million CDR3-containing paired-end reads. The Mint cDNA synthesis kit, primed by a TRBC-specific oligonucleotide, was used to synthesize first-strand cDNA from all RNA. Following uracil-DNA glycosylase treatment, all cDNA underwent a first 18-cycle PCR with the universal primers M1SS and BC2_uni_R. Under the source paper's analysis protocol: Each sample was normalized by randomly selecting 1 million high-quality reads, each carrying a distinct molecular identifier. Reads with shared molecular identifiers were discarded instead of being binned into consensus sequences. MiTCR, run with a Q25 quality threshold and the strictest error-elimination algorithm, handled CDR3 identification, clonotype clustering and error correction. A nonparametric unseen species model with Euler transformation was used to estimate lower-bound total TCR beta diversity. TCRdb reworked the public reads: Q25 trimming with fastp, MiXCR clone assembly, productive beta chains retained. Rows are unified per CDR3 protein, each entry keeping the most common DNA and genes. The V and J calls come from TCRdb's annotation, not from the publication. The table for this sample lists around 1,000,000 distinct CDR3 sequences; 35% to 40% of them were counted only once. The top ten constitute around 13% of the sample.

The roughly 42 donors, aged roughly 6 to 90 years, were systemically healthy Caucasian individuals from Russia. Each donor gave approximately 9.3 milliliters of peripheral blood, collected into EDTA-treated Vacutainer tubes. Ficoll-Paque density-gradient centrifugation was used to isolate PBMCs, with at least 7 million per sample. Trizol reagent was used to extract total RNA from the PBMCs, yielding at least 6 micrograms per sample. For every donor, flow cytometry on a PBMC aliquot measured the percentage of naive CD45RAhigh/CD27high T cells. Beyond this particular receptor, the publication reports: Compared with the aged group, the long-lived group had more naive CD4+ T cells, fewer expanded clones and increased TCR diversity, a pattern suggesting age selection. Because profiling used bulk unsorted PBMCs, naive and antigen-experienced compartments could not be compared conclusively. Observed TCR beta diversity correlated strongly with the percentage of naive T cells measured by flow cytometry. Estimates of total diversity from one million sequenced T cells were regarded as lower bounds and underestimates. As age increased, observed TCR beta diversity per million T cells dropped in a roughly linear way, and a significant reduction was already evident by age 40. Donor CMV infection status was unknown, potentially confounding age-related changes in expanded clonotypes.

Clipping removes 5 bases from V and 3 bases from J, with 10 as the unmatched junction base count. From cysteine to phenylalanine, the CDR3 is 15 amino acids long. Left in the record is the CDR3 DNA by itself, 45 bases read in frame from the first base. Via the germline V gene (reference sequence), CDR1 is PRHDT and CDR2 FYEKMQ. In its sample, this clonotype was seen a few times. Which antigen it targets is not known. No much larger clone is present one base from it, and per-base qualities are unavailable. Material for sequencing was blood. The receptor was derived from a man between 18 and 29 years old in good health. The rearrangement combines TRBV13 with TRBJ2-7; the junction holds 7 bases that match TRBD1. Here the CDR3 is given as CASSPTRDSNYEQYF. The base sequence is TGTGCCAGCAGCCCAACCCGGGACAGCAACTACGAGCAGTACTTC.